This T cell receptor beta chain was sequenced for a study of cytomegalovirus exposure and HLA in healthy donors. The CDR3 covers 18 residues. V gave up 5 bases and J gave up 3 bases; unmatched junction bases: 10. Germline V gene sequence: CDR1 LNHDA, CDR2 SQIVND (reference sequence). The PCR contained 60 Vbeta and 13 Jbeta primers. Sequencing was performed with immunoSEQ multiplex PCR; in TCRdb, only in-frame clones are kept and a portion is missing. The repertoire shows 130,000 to 150,000 clones; the top ten hold 0.75% to 1%. The sequenced material came from PBMCs. This TCR was sampled from a male donor in good health and CMV-seronegative. The genes are TRBV19 and TRBJ2-1; 13 bases match TRBD2. CDR3 region: CASSPGTSGKGDYNEQFF. The CDR3 nucleotides read TGTGCCAGTAGTCCCGGGACTAGCGGGAAGGGGGACTACAATGAGCAGTTCTTC.